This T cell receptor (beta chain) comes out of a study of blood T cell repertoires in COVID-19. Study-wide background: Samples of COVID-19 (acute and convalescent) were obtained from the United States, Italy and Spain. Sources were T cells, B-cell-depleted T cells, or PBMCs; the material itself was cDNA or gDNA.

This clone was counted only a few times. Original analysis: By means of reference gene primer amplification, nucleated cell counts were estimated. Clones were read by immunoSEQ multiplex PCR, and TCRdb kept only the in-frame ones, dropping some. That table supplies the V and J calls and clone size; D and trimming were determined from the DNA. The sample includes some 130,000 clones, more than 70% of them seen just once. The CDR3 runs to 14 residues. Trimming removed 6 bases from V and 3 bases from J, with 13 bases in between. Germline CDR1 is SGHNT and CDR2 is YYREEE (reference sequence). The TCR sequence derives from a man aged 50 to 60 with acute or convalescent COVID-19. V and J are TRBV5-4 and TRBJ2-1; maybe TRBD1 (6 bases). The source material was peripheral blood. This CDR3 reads CASTQTGSYNEQFF. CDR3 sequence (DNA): TGTGCCAGCACTCAGACAGGAAGCTACAATGAGCAGTTCTTC. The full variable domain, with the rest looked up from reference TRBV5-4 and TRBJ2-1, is ETGVTQSPTHLIKTRGQQVTLRCSSQSGHNTVSWYQQALGQGPQFIFQYYREEENGRGNFPPRFSGLQFPNYSSELNVNALELDDSALYLCASTQTGSYNEQFFGPGTRLTVL.